The 3 T cell receptor beta chains listed next were all sequenced from one sample in a study of blood T cell repertoires in COVID-19. Here immunoSEQ multiplex PCR was the method, and the copy in TCRdb shows in-frame clones only, minus some. The sample has around 250,000 clones; approximately 90% are singletons. Sequencing was done on a sample of PBMCs or T cells enriched from blood (not recorded which). All receptors come from a man in his forties or fifties who had been exposed to COVID-19.

This chain links TRBV30 with TRBJ1-5, with 10 positions matching TRBD1. V trimming: 2 bases; J trimming: 6 bases; junction bases outside the gene matches: 7. This CDR3 has 15 amino acids. Germline V gene sequence: CDR1 GTSNPN, CDR2 SVGIG (reference sequence). This CDR3 reads CAWSPGQGGFQPQHF. DNA for the CDR3: TGTGCCTGGAGTCCCGGACAGGGGGGTTTTCAGCCCCAGCATTTT.

The J gene is TRBJ2-7, the V gene TRBV20-1, with a possible D match to TRBD2 (6 bases). V gave up 4 bases and J gave up 6 bases, with 10 bases separating them. This CDR3 is built from 11 residues. Germline V gene data show CDR1 as DFQATT and CDR2 as SNEGSKA (reference sequence). This CDR3 is CSATGEREQYF. The CDR3 DNA is TGCAGTGCTACGGGGGAGCGCGAGCAGTACTTC.

The chain links TRBV5-1 to TRBJ2-6, with a weak D call TRBD2 (6 bases). Germline loops: CDR1 SGHRS, CDR2 YFSETQ. Trimming took 2 bases from V and 1 from J, leaving 19 bases between them. The CDR3 loop spans 19 amino acids. CDR3 bases: TGCGCCAGCAGCTTCGTACCGGGACGGGGGAATTCTGGGGCCAACGTCCTGACTTTC. Residues: CASSFVPGRGNSGANVLTF.